This entry is about one TCR beta chain. What it recognizes is unknown. The sample is drawn from a study of CD8 T cells in ankylosing spondylitis. V lost 6 bases and J 4 bases, leaving 12 bases between the germline ends. CDR1 and CDR2 (germline): DFQATT, SNEGSKA (reference sequence). This CDR3 contains 13 residues. TCRdb itself ran the 5' RACE reads through MiXCR, one entry per CDR3 protein. The sample includes under 150,000 distinct CDR3 sequences, 8% to 9% of them seen just once. The study, taken as a whole, reports: A TCR beta motif of eight highly homologous variants appeared characteristic of ankylosing spondylitis blood.

This chain links TRBV20-1 with TRBJ2-2; D unresolved. This receptor was taken from a male donor with ankylosing spondylitis. Sequencing was carried out using synovial fluid, either unsorted or a sorted T cell fraction (not recorded which). CDR3 residues: CSARPPFTGELFF. CDR3 nucleotides: TGCAGTGCAAGACCCCCATTCACCGGGGAGCTGTTTTTT.